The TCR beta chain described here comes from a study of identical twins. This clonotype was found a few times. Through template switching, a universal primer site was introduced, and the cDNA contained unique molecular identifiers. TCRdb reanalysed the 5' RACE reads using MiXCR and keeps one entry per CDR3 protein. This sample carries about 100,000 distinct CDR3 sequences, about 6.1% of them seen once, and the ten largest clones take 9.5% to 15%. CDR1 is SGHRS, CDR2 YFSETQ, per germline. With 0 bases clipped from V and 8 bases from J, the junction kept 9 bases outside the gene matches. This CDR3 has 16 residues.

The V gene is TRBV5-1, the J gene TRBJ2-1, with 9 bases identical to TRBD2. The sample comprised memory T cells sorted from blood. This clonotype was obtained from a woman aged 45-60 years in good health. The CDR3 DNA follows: TGCGCCAGCAGCTTGGCTAGGACTAGCGCTGGTGATGAGCAGTTCTTC. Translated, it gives CASSLARTSAGDEQFF.